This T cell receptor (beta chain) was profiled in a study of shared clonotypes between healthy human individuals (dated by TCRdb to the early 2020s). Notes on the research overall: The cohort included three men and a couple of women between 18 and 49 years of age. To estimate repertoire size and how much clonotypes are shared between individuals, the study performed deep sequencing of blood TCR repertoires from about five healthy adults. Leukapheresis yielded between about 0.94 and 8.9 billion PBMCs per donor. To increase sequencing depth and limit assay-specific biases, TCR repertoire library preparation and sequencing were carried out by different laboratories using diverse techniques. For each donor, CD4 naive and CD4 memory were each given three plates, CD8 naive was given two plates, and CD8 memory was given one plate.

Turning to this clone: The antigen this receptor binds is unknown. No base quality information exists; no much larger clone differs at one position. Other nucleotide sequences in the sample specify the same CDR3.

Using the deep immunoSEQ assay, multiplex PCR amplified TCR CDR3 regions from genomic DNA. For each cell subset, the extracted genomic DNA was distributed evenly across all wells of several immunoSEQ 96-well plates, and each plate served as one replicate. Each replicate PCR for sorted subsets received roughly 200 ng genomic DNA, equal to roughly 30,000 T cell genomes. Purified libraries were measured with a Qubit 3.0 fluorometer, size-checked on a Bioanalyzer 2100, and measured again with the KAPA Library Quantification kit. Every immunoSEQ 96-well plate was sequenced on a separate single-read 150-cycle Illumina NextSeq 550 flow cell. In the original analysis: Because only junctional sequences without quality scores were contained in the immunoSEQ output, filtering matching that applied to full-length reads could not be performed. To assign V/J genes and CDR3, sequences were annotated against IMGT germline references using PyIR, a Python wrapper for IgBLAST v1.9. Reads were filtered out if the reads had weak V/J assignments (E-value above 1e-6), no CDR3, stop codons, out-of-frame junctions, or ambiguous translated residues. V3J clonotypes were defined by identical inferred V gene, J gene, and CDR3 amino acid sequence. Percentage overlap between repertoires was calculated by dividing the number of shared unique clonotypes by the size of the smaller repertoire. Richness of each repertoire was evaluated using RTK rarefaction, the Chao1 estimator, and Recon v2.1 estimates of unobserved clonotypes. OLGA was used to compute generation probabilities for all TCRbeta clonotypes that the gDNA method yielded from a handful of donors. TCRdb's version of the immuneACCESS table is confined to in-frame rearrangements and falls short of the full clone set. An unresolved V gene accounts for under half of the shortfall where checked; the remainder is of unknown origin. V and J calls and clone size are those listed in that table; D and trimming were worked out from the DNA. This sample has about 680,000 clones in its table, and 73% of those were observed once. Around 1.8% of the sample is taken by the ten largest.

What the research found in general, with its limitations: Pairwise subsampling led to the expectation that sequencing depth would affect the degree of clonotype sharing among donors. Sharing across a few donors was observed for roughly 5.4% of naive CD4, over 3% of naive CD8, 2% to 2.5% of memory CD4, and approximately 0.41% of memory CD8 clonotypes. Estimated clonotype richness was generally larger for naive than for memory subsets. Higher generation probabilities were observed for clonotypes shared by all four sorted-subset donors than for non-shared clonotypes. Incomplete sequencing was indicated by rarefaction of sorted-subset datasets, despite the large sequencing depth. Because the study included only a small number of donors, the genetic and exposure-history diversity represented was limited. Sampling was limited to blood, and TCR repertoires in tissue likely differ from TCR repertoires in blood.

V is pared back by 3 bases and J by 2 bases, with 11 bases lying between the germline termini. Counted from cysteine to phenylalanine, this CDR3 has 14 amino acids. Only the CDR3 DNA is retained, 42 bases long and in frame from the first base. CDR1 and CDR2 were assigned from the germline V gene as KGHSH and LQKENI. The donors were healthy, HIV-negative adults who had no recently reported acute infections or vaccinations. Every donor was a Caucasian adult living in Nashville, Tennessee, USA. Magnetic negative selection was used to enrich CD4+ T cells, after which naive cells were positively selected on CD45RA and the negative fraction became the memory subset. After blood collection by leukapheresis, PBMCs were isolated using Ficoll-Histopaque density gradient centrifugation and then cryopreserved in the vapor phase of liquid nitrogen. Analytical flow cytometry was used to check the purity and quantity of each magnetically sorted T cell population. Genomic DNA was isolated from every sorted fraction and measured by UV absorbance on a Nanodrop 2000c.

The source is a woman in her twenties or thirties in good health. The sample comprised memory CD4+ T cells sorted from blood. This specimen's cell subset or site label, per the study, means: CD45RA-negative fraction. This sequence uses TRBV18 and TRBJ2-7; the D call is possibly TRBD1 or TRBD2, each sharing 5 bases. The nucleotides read TGTGCCAGCTCACCCGGGACGGCTACCTACGAGCAGTACTTC. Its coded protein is CASSPGTATYEQYF.